This TCR beta chain derives from a study of CD8+ T cells in alopecia areata. Treatment in this sample: oral pan-JAK inhibitor, 5-10 mg twice daily. Per germline, CDR1 MNHEY and CDR2 SMNVEV (reference sequence). This CDR3 is built from 16 residues. V shed 5 bases and J shed 3 bases, with 18 bases lying between them. Sequencing relied on a cDNA template that was reverse transcribed from extracted RNA. The protocol was immunoSEQ multiplex PCR, while the TCRdb copy is restricted to in-frame clones and leaves out a portion. This repertoire shows roughly 230,000 clones, approximately 40% found once; its top ten account for roughly 2.8%.

The clonotype originates from a human donor with alopecia areata. The chain carries TRBV27 and TRBJ2-3; D is tentatively TRBD1 or TRBD2 (6 bases each). The sample consisted of CD4+ T cells sorted from blood, taken at approximately week 36, from a patient treated with tofacitinib. This CDR3 reads CASSPPLIGGTDTQYF. CDR3 DNA sequence: TGTGCCAGCAGTCCGCCTCTAATAGGGGGGACAGATACGCAGTATTTT.